What follows is one TCR beta chain and its context. Authors' analysis steps: Estimated nucleated cell counts came from reference gene primer amplification. The data were produced by immunoSEQ multiplex PCR, yet TCRdb's version contains in-frame clones alone and is incomplete. D and trimming come from the DNA, and the V and J calls and clone size come from that table. The table lists about 300,000 clones, over 70% of them singletons, with about 1.2% in the top ten. The sample comes from a study of blood T cell repertoires in COVID-19. At the level of the study: Spain, Italy and the United States supplied samples that represented acute and convalescent COVID-19. The analysed material was cDNA or gDNA that came from T cells, B-cell-depleted T cells, or PBMCs.

The CDR3 sequence is 14 residues long. The V gene's germline CDR1 is SNHLY and CDR2 FYNNEI. V lost 4 bases and J lost 0, with 9 bases in between. The material sequenced was peripheral blood. This chain links TRBV2 with TRBJ1-1; D might be TRBD1 (5 bases). The clonotype was recovered from a woman in her 50s with acute or convalescent COVID-19. The CDR3, as DNA: TGTGCCAGCAGTGCGGAGGGGCTGAACACTGAAGCTTTCTTT. The encoded protein is CASSAEGLNTEAFF.